Shown below are 20 T cell receptor beta chains from a single sample sequenced in a study of shared clonotypes between healthy human individuals. The protocol was immunoSEQ multiplex PCR, while the TCRdb copy is restricted to in-frame clones and leaves out a portion. The sample carries about 1.1 million clones, about 84% recorded once. Sequencing was done on a sample of memory CD4+ T cells from PBMCs. The subset here: CD45RA-negative fraction. The receptors here all came from a man aged 18 to 30 in good health. Some clones in this sample may be carry-over from other donors' samples.

The count of this clone is one. J is TRBJ2-1 and V is TRBV7-9; a possible D gene is TRBD2 (6 bases). The CDR3 sequence is 14 residues long. Looked up from germline, CDR1 is SEHNR and CDR2 is FQNEAQ (reference sequence). V was cut by 6 bases and J by 7 bases, with 16 bases left in between. As DNA, the CDR3 is TGTGCCAGCAGACCCGGGACTCGACTAAATGAGCAGTTCTTC. It specifies CASRPGTRLNEQFF.

This clone was seen many times. This chain links TRBV12-5 with TRBJ1-1; 8 bases align to TRBD1. Germline CDR1 is LGHNT and CDR2 is FRNRAP. V lost 7 bases, J lost 1 base, and 5 bases stayed unmatched. The CDR3 is 14 residues long. In DNA form, the CDR3 reads TGTGCTAGTGCCACGGACAGGGAGAACACTGAAGCTTTCTTT. Its translation is CASATDRENTEAFF.

The rearrangement links TRBV18 to TRBJ2-7; a weak D match, TRBD1 (6 bases). From germline, CDR1 is KGHSH and CDR2 LQKENI. This CDR3 is built from 12 residues. V dropped 6 bases and J dropped 6 bases, with 12 bases sitting between them. In DNA, the CDR3 is TGTGCCAGCTCGCCGACAGGTCGCGAGCAGTACTTC. Its translation: CASSPTGREQYF. Filled out from reference TRBV18 and TRBJ2-7, the complete variable domain reads NAGVMQNPRHLVRRRGQEARLRCSPMKGHSHVYWYRQLPEEGLKFMVYLQKENIIDESGMPKERFSAEFPKEGPSILRIQQVVRGDSAAYFCASSPTGREQYFGPGTRLTVT.

This chain uses TRBV18 with TRBJ2-5; D is perhaps TRBD2 (5 bases). The CDR3 is 13 residues long. CDR1 and CDR2 from the germline V gene are KGHSH and LQKENI. With 3 bases removed from V and 4 bases from J, the gap between germline ends came to 9 bases. CDR3 protein: CASSPVRGETQYF. In nucleotides, the CDR3 is TGTGCCAGCTCACCGGTCCGGGGAGAGACCCAGTACTTC.

The chain uses TRBV5-6 and TRBJ2-7; D is unclear. CDR1 and CDR2 from the germline V gene are SGHDT and YYEEEE. V was cut by 2 bases and J by 3 bases, with 12 bases left in between. The CDR3 loop spans 14 amino acids. CDR3 sequence reads: CASSFTGPGYEQYF. In DNA form, the CDR3 reads TGTGCCAGCAGCTTTACCGGGCCGGGCTACGAGCAGTACTTC.

There are a few counts of this clone. As DNA, the CDR3 is TGTGCCAGCAGTCCTCAAGGACAGGGCAACTATGGCTACACCTTC. This translates into CASSPQGQGNYGYTF. The genes are TRBV28 and TRBJ1-2; 8 bases are shared with TRBD1. The germline V gene encodes CDR1 MDHEN and CDR2 SYDVKM. V lost 5 bases and J lost 2; bases outside the gene matches: 7. This CDR3 comprises 15 residues.

The sample holds a few counts of this clone. CDR3 bases: TGTGCCAGCTCACCACCGACTTTATACGAGCAGTACTTC. Translation gives CASSPPTLYEQYF. This chain joins TRBV18 and TRBJ2-7, with no clear D. This CDR3 spans 13 amino acids. The germline CDR1 and CDR2 sequences are KGHSH and LQKENI. Trimming shortened V by 0 bases and J by 4 bases, and 7 bases separated the two germline ends. Full variable domain (remainder filled in from reference TRBV18 and TRBJ2-7): NAGVMQNPRHLVRRRGQEARLRCSPMKGHSHVYWYRQLPEEGLKFMVYLQKENIIDESGMPKERFSAEFPKEGPSILRIQQVVRGDSAAYFCASSPPTLYEQYFGPGTRLTVT.

As regards this clone: The sample carries other DNA sequences with the same CDR3. The chain couples TRBV5-1 to TRBJ1-4; D is ambiguous. The CDR3 is 14 amino acids. Trimming shortened V by 0 bases and J by 4 bases, and 7 bases separated the two germline ends. Germline CDR1 reads SGHRS; CDR2 reads YFSETQ. The chain's CDR3 is CASSLAGHNEKLFF. The CDR3 DNA follows: TGCGCCAGCAGCTTGGCGGGCCATAATGAAAAACTGTTTTTT.

This chain links TRBV4-3 with TRBJ1-5, with unresolved D. V was cut by 4 bases and J by 1 base, with 17 bases left in between. CDR3 length equals 17 residues. Germline V CDR1 and CDR2: LGHNA, YSLEER. CDR3 nucleotide sequence: TGCGCCAGCAGCCTCGATCTCCACGGGAGGAGCAATCAGCCCCAGCATTTT. It specifies CASSLDLHGRSNQPQHF.

V usage is TRBV5-6 and J usage is TRBJ1-3; D is perhaps TRBD1 (6 bases). Germline V gene data show CDR1 as SGHDT and CDR2 as YYEEEE. CDR3 length: 16 residues. V lost 4 bases, J lost 0 bases, and 14 bases lay in between. The CDR3 loop reads CASSPRQDYSGNTIYF. DNA for the CDR3: TGTGCCAGCAGCCCGCGACAGGACTACTCTGGAAACACCATATATTTT.

This chain joins TRBV10-3 and TRBJ1-2; D remains unclear. The CDR3 covers 12 residues. V lost 0 bases, J lost 5 bases, and 4 bases lay in between. CDR1 and CDR2 (germline): ENHRY, SYGVKD. As DNA, the CDR3 is TGTGCCATCAGTGAGTCCACTTATGGCTACACCTTC. Protein: CAISESTYGYTF.

The chain combines TRBV15 with TRBJ2-7; possible D gene TRBD2, 5 bases. The CDR3 spans 15 residues. The V and J ends lost 5 bases and 2 bases respectively, with 16 bases between them. Germline lookup yields CDR1 LNHNV and CDR2 YYDKDF (reference sequence). The CDR3: CATSGSRDSPYEQYF. The CDR3 DNA sequence: TGTGCCACCAGCGGAAGCCGGGATTCCCCCTACGAGCAGTACTTC.

The sample holds a few counts of this clone. This chain joins TRBV4-1 and TRBJ2-3, with 7 nucleotides matching TRBD1. The CDR3 runs to 16 residues. Per germline, CDR1 MGHRA and CDR2 YSYEKL. V gave up 5 bases and J gave up 8 bases; unmatched junction bases: 16. Written as DNA, the CDR3 is TGCGCCAGCAGCATAAGATTATGGGACAGTTCGGGTACGCAGTATTTT. It translates to CASSIRLWDSSGTQYF.

This chain links TRBV2 with TRBJ1-2, with D possibly TRBD1 on 6 matching bases. Germline V gene lookup returns CDR1 SNHLY and CDR2 FYNNEI. V shed 6 bases and J shed 5 bases, with 19 bases lying between them. The CDR3 is 15 amino acids. As DNA, the CDR3 is TGTGCCAGCAGGCGTACAGGGCAACAAATTTATGGCTACACCTTC. Translation gives CASRRTGQQIYGYTF.

This clone has just a few counts. The CDR3 sequence is CANQPTDGANYGYTF. CDR3 nucleotide sequence: TGTGCTAACCAACCCACAGACGGCGCTAACTATGGCTACACCTTC. The V and J genes are TRBV12-5 and TRBJ1-2; no clear D. Trimming removed 10 bases at V and 0 bases at J, with 18 bases between. This CDR3 region has 15 residues. CDR1 LGHNT and CDR2 FRNRAP come from the germline V gene.

This sequence joins TRBV11-2 and TRBJ1-1; no clear D gene. Between the trimmed V and J ends, which lost 2 bases and 3 bases, there was a span of 10 bases. There are 14 residues in the CDR3. CDR1 is SGHAT and CDR2 is FQNNGV in the germline V gene. The CDR3 loop is CASSLFGTDTEAFF. Here the CDR3 DNA reads TGTGCCAGCAGCTTATTTGGTACGGACACTGAAGCTTTCTTT.

This clone was observed once. CDR3 DNA: TGTGCCAGCAGCTCATCAGGGGGGCAAACTAATGAAAAACTGTTTTTT. It is translated as CASSSSGGQTNEKLFF. J is TRBJ1-4 and V is TRBV7-9; TRBD1 matches 7 bases. From germline, CDR1 is SEHNR and CDR2 FQNEAQ (reference sequence). V dropped 4 bases and J dropped 1; count of bases not matched to a gene: 6. The CDR3 is 16 amino acids.

The chain uses TRBV5-4 and TRBJ2-1, with 9 nucleotides matching TRBD1. The CDR3 contains 16 residues. The V gene's germline CDR1 is SGHNT and CDR2 YYREEE (reference sequence). The V gene end was trimmed by 4 bases and the J gene end by 0 bases; junction bases not matched to a gene: 5. The CDR3 nucleotides are TGTGCCAGCAGCCTGGACAGGGGCTTCTCCTACAATGAGCAGTTCTTC. Amino acid sequence: CASSLDRGFSYNEQFF. Full variable domain (rest looked up from reference TRBV5-4 and TRBJ2-1): ETGVTQSPTHLIKTRGQQVTLRCSSQSGHNTVSWYQQALGQGPQFIFQYYREEENGRGNFPPRFSGLQFPNYSSELNVNALELDDSALYLCASSLDRGFSYNEQFFGPGTRLTVL.

V and J are TRBV5-1 and TRBJ2-5, with 7 bases matching TRBD1. This CDR3 comprises 14 residues. With V trimmed by 2 bases and J by 5 bases, 6 bases remained unmatched. Germline V gene data show CDR1 as SGHRS and CDR2 as YFSETQ. CDR3 residues: CASSLGQEGETQYF. The CDR3 DNA reads TGCGCCAGCAGCTTAGGACAGGAAGGGGAGACCCAGTACTTC.

The chain couples TRBV2 to TRBJ2-5; 7 nucleotides align to TRBD2. Trimming cost V 1 base and J 5 bases; bases outside gene matches: 4. The CDR3 runs to 14 residues. Germline CDR1 and CDR2: SNHLY and FYNNEI. Here the CDR3 reads CASSEGDYWETQYF. In DNA form, the CDR3 reads TGTGCCAGCAGTGAAGGGGACTACTGGGAGACCCAGTACTTC.